The 27 T cell receptor beta chains presented below share a single source sample, sequenced in a study of blood T cell repertoires in COVID-19. Sequencing used immunoSEQ multiplex PCR; TCRdb keeps in-frame clones, though not all of them. Of under 200,000 clones in the sample, approximately 86% are singletons; the top ten hold roughly 7%. Sequenced: peripheral blood. Source of these receptors: a man in his fifties or sixties with active or convalescent COVID-19.

V gene TRBV7-8 combines with J gene TRBJ1-6, with D perhaps matching TRBD1 (5 bases). The CDR3 runs to 13 residues. V gave up 5 bases and J gave up 8 bases, with 10 bases separating them. Germline loops: CDR1 SGHVS, CDR2 FQNEAQ. The CDR3 sequence: CASSGGGYSPLHF. In nucleotides, the CDR3 is TGTGCCAGCAGCGGGGGAGGTTATTCACCCCTCCACTTT. Complete variable domain (other parts from reference TRBV7-8 and TRBJ1-6): GAGVSQSPRYKVAKRGQDVALRCDPISGHVSLFWYQQALGQGPEFLTYFQNEAQLDKSGLPSDRFFAERPEGSVSTLKIQRTQQEDSAVYLCASSGGGYSPLHFGNGTRLTVT.

V and J are TRBV2 and TRBJ2-7; D gene ambiguous. CDR1 SNHLY and CDR2 FYNNEI come from the germline V gene. This CDR3 is 13 amino acids long. V lost 4 bases to trimming and J lost 6 bases, with 13 bases between them. The CDR3 loop reads CASSAPGSGEQYF. The CDR3 DNA sequence: TGTGCCAGCAGTGCCCCCGGGTCTGGCGAGCAGTACTTC.

J is TRBJ2-3 and V is TRBV28; 8 nucleotides line up with TRBD2. The CDR3 spans 15 residues. Trimming took 6 bases from V and 0 from J; bases not matched to a gene: 5. Germline V lookup: CDR1 MDHEN, CDR2 SYDVKM. The CDR3 loop reads CASSPSGSSTDTQYF. The CDR3 nucleotides are TGTGCCAGCAGCCCTAGCGGGTCTAGCACAGATACGCAGTATTTT.

The gene calls are TRBV7-3 and TRBJ1-1; D uncertain. Germline-derived CDR1 and CDR2 are SGHTA and FQGTGA. V was trimmed by 4 bases and J by 0 bases, leaving 6 bases between them. CDR3 length equals 13 residues. CDR3 DNA: TGTGCCAGCAGCTCATACATGAACACTGAAGCTTTCTTT. This codes for CASSSYMNTEAFF.

The chain combines TRBV7-2 with TRBJ2-1; D is possibly TRBD1 (5 bases). CDR3 length: 15 residues. Germline CDR1 is SGHTA and CDR2 is FQGNSA. Trimming cost V 5 bases and J 3 bases, with 14 bases left between them. The CDR3 region has the DNA TGTGCCAGCAGCGCTAGGCAGGGAAGCTACAATGAGCAGTTCTTC. Encoded protein: CASSARQGSYNEQFF.

The table lists this clone with many counts. CDR3 protein: CASSFRGYQPQHF. DNA of the CDR3: TGTGCCAGCAGTTTCAGGGGGTATCAGCCCCAGCATTTT. The rearrangement joins TRBV12-3 or TRBV12-4 to TRBJ1-5, with 7 bases matching TRBD1. Trimming at V came to 3 bases and at J to 5 bases, leaving 1 base not matched to a gene. The CDR3 sequence is 13 residues long.

V gene TRBV5-5 combines with J gene TRBJ2-7; TRBD1 matches 8 bases. Per germline, CDR1 SGHKS and CDR2 YYEKEE (reference sequence). V dropped 1 base and J dropped 0; count of bases not matched to a gene: 0. This CDR3 contains 14 residues. The chain's CDR3 is CASSLQGASYEQYF. In nucleotides, the CDR3 is TGTGCCAGCAGCTTGCAGGGGGCCTCCTACGAGCAGTACTTC. Full variable domain (remainder filled in from reference TRBV5-5 and TRBJ2-7): DAGVTQSPTHLIKTRGQQVTLRCSPISGHKSVSWYQQVLGQGPQFIFQYYEKEERGRGNFPDRFSARQFPNYSSELNVNALLLGDSALYLCASSLQGASYEQYFGPGTRLTVT.

This chain links TRBV7-2 with TRBJ2-2; D may be TRBD2 (5 bases). V lost 5 bases, J lost 2 bases, and 12 bases lay in between. Germline lookup yields CDR1 SGHTA and CDR2 FQGNSA. CDR3 length: 15 amino acids. Written as DNA, the CDR3 is TGTGCCAGCAGCGACATCGGGGTTAACACCGGGGAGCTGTTTTTT. This sequence encodes CASSDIGVNTGELFF.

V is TRBV5-4 and J is TRBJ1-3; D unresolved. Germline assignment: CDR1 SGHNT and CDR2 YYREEE (reference sequence). V was clipped by 3 bases and J by 2 bases, with 12 bases between them. This CDR3 comprises 15 residues. CDR3 amino acids: CASSSRERPGNTIYF. The DNA of the CDR3 is TGTGCCAGCAGCTCAAGGGAGAGACCTGGAAACACCATATATTTT.

CDR3 residues: CASSLVRGTAAYEQYF. CDR3 nucleotides: TGTGCCAGCAGCTTAGTAAGAGGGACAGCCGCTTACGAGCAGTACTTC. This chain connects TRBV7-9 to TRBJ2-7; the match to TRBD1 covers 7 bases. Germline values: CDR1 SEHNR, CDR2 FQNEAQ (reference sequence). V gave up 1 base and J gave up 4 bases; unmatched junction bases: 10. The CDR3 runs to 16 residues. Supplemented by reference TRBV7-9 and TRBJ2-7, the full variable domain reads DTGVSQNPRHKITKRGQNVTFRCDPISEHNRLYWYRQTLGQGPEFLTYFQNEAQLEKSRLLSDRFSAERPKGSFSTLEIQRTEQGDSAMYLCASSLVRGTAAYEQYFGPGTRLTVT.

The chain couples TRBV4-1 to TRBJ2-3; the match to TRBD2 covers 8 bases. V lost 0 bases to trimming and J lost 4 bases; unmatched junction nucleotides: 9. The CDR3 contains 17 residues. In germline, CDR1 is MGHRA, CDR2 YSYEKL. This CDR3 is CASSQDPAGGAADTQYF. In nucleotides, the CDR3 is TGCGCCAGCAGCCAAGATCCGGCGGGGGGCGCTGCAGATACGCAGTATTTT.

This sequence joins TRBV5-3 and TRBJ1-2, with D hard to call. TRBV5-3 is marked as an open reading frame, function uncertain. Trimming pared 0 bases from V and 0 bases from J, leaving 12 bases between. CDR3 length: 16 amino acids. The CDR3 coding sequence is TGTGCCAGAAGCTTGGCCGATGCGGAAACTAACTATGGCTACACCTTC. Translation gives CARSLADAETNYGYTF.

The chain carries TRBV24-1 and TRBJ1-6; TRBD1 matches 10 bases. CDR1 KGHDR and CDR2 SFDVKD come from the germline V gene. The CDR3 is 16 residues long. Trimming removed 4 bases from V and 9 bases from J; junction bases left unmatched: 8. Here the CDR3 DNA reads TGTGCCACCAGTGACTCTCGACAGGGGGCAAGTTCACCCCTCCACTTT. Translation: CATSDSRQGASSPLHF.

The gene calls are TRBV2 and TRBJ2-2; D ambiguous. Germline CDR1 is SNHLY and CDR2 is FYNNEI. V lost 6 bases and J lost 7, with 6 bases in between. The length of the CDR3 is 11 residues. CDR3 in DNA: TGTGCCAGCAGCGCGATCGGGGAGCTGTTTTTT. Residues: CASSAIGELFF.

This clone was observed a handful of times. The J gene is TRBJ1-6, the V gene TRBV27; 11 nucleotides match TRBD1. This CDR3 has 16 amino acids. The V segment lost 5 bases and the J segment 10 bases; nucleotides outside the gene matches: 10. The germline gives CDR1 MNHEY, CDR2 SMNVEV (reference sequence). CDR3 protein: CASSADRGRGGSPLHF. CDR3 coding DNA: TGTGCCAGCAGTGCGGACAGGGGGCGCGGCGGATCACCCCTCCACTTT.

This chain uses TRBV7-2 with TRBJ1-2; a possible D gene is TRBD1 (5 bases). This CDR3 is built from 21 residues. The ends were cut back, 0 bases at V and 10 bases at J, with 36 bases in the middle. The germline V gene encodes CDR1 SGHTA and CDR2 FQGNSA. In DNA, the CDR3 is TGTGCCAGCAGCTTAGCCTCAATACCGGGACTGCGACCCGGTGGGGAGGGTCTCTACACCTTC. Translation gives CASSLASIPGLRPGGEGLYTF.

CDR3 bases: TGTGCCACCAGCGGGACTAGCGGGAGTCGCACCGGGGAGCTGTTTTTT. This encodes CATSGTSGSRTGELFF. The rearrangement links TRBV24-1 to TRBJ2-2; 14 nucleotides agree with TRBD2. The CDR3 has 16 residues. With 7 bases clipped from V and 4 bases from J, the junction kept 4 bases outside the gene matches. Germline values: CDR1 KGHDR, CDR2 SFDVKD.

The rearrangement joins TRBV7-2 to TRBJ2-5; a weak D match, TRBD1 (7 bases). Germline-derived CDR1 and CDR2 are SGHTA and FQGNSA. This CDR3 is 15 amino acids long. The germline V and J ends were trimmed by 5 bases and 3 bases, with 16 bases remaining between them. The CDR3 coding sequence is TGTGCCAGCAGCACTCAGGGGGGAGATGAAGAGACCCAGTACTTC. It codes for CASSTQGGDEETQYF.

This clone has only a few counts. The J gene is TRBJ1-3, the V gene TRBV6-1; perhaps TRBD1 as D (5 bases). Germline V lookup: CDR1 MNHNS, CDR2 SASEGT. Deletions cut 0 bases from V and 2 bases from J, with 8 bases between. This CDR3 is 15 amino acids long. The CDR3 DNA is TGTGCCAGCAGTGAAGCGCGGGGGACTGGAAACACCATATATTTT. Protein sequence: CASSEARGTGNTIYF.

This chain uses TRBV29-1 with TRBJ1-1; TRBD1 aligns across 9 bases. Germline V gene sequence: CDR1 SQVTM, CDR2 ANQGSEA. The CDR3 covers 14 residues. V lost 3 bases, J lost 4 bases, and 6 bases stayed unmatched. CDR3 sequence: CSVEWGQGSTEAFF. DNA for the CDR3: TGCAGCGTTGAGTGGGGACAGGGATCCACTGAAGCTTTCTTT.

Only one count was recorded for this clone. This chain joins TRBV28 and TRBJ2-1, with 9 bases that match TRBD1. Germline V lookup: CDR1 MDHEN, CDR2 SYDVKM. V was clipped by 7 bases and J by 7 bases; unmatched bases: 14. CDR3 length: 16 amino acids. The CDR3 loop reads CASKQIKTGGRNEQFF. DNA for the CDR3: TGTGCCAGCAAGCAGATTAAAACAGGGGGCCGGAATGAGCAGTTCTTC.

The V and J genes are TRBV6-5 and TRBJ2-2, with a tentative D call TRBD1 (5 bases). The ends were cut back, 6 bases at V and 4 bases at J, with 15 bases in the middle. The CDR3 runs to 15 residues. Germline V gene data show CDR1 as MNHEY and CDR2 as SVGAGI. DNA of the CDR3: TGTGCCAGCAGCACTAACCTCAGGGTCACCGGGGAGCTGTTTTTT. Amino acid sequence: CASSTNLRVTGELFF.

This chain uses TRBV4-2 with TRBJ2-3, with 8 nucleotides matching TRBD1. Per germline, CDR1 LGHNA and CDR2 YNFKEQ. J gave up 4 bases and V 0 bases, and 9 bases lay outside the gene matches. The CDR3 spans 17 residues. The CDR3 loop reads CASSQDEGRGLSDTQYF. The CDR3 DNA follows: TGTGCCAGCAGCCAAGATGAGGGCAGGGGGCTTTCAGATACGCAGTATTTT.

This chain connects TRBV7-2 to TRBJ2-1; 9 bases agree with TRBD2. The CDR3 totals 15 residues. The germline V gene encodes CDR1 SGHTA and CDR2 FQGNSA. V lost 3 bases, J lost 7 bases, and 7 bases stayed unmatched. For the CDR3, the DNA is TGTGCCAGCAGCTTCTTTAGCGGGAGCGTGAATGAGCAGTTCTTC. Translated: CASSFFSGSVNEQFF.

V and J are TRBV7-9 and TRBJ1-1; no definite D call. Trimming took 6 bases from V and 6 from J, leaving 14 bases between them. Germline V lookup: CDR1 SEHNR, CDR2 FQNEAQ (reference sequence). The CDR3 is 13 amino acids. For the CDR3, the DNA is TGTGCCAGCAGTCTCGACGGGGTCCCTGAAGCTTTCTTT. Its protein product is CASSLDGVPEAFF.

V usage is TRBV3-1 (or the pseudogene TRBV3-2) and J usage is TRBJ2-4; 9 bases match TRBD2. V lost 3 bases and J lost 3; bases outside the gene matches: 6. CDR3 length: 16 residues. The germline CDR1 and CDR2 sequences are LGHDT and YNNKEL (reference sequence). The DNA of the CDR3 is TGTGCCAGCAGCCACGTTAGCGGGGGAATCAAAAACATTCAGTACTTC. This codes for CASSHVSGGIKNIQYF.

The chain joins TRBV19 to TRBJ1-2; the D is unclear. This CDR3 is 13 amino acids long. Deletions cut 4 bases from V and 0 bases from J, with 6 bases between. CDR1 is LNHDA and CDR2 is SQIVND in the germline V gene (reference sequence). The chain's CDR3 is CASSRTANYGYTF. In DNA, the CDR3 is TGTGCCAGTAGTAGAACTGCTAACTATGGCTACACCTTC.